These 25 T cell receptor beta chains were all obtained from the same sample, sequenced in a study of T cells in Graves' hyperthyroidism and ophthalmopathy. TCR beta CDR3 regions were amplified from RNA transcripts. The HTBI primer set was used in a first-round RT-PCR of the TCR CDR3. TCRdb called the multiplex PCR reads again in MiXCR, with one record for every CDR3 protein. The table lists approximately 500,000 distinct CDR3 sequences, 46% of them singletons, with approximately 8.4% in the top ten. Sequencing was carried out using peripheral blood or thyroid tissue (not recorded which). These receptors were collected from a woman younger than 30 with Graves' hyperthyroidism.

The chain couples TRBV6-5 to TRBJ1-4, with no clear D. Germline V CDR1 and CDR2: MNHEY, SVGAGI. Trimming left V 2 bases short and J 8 bases short, with 18 bases between. This CDR3 spans 16 amino acids. CDR3 in DNA: TGTGCCAGCAGTTACAGTGGCTATGAGGGCGCCGAAAAACTGTTTTTT. This encodes CASSYSGYEGAEKLFF.

This clonotype was counted many times. The J gene is TRBJ1-5, the V gene TRBV11-1; 10 bases align to TRBD1. The germline gives CDR1 SGHAT, CDR2 FQDESV (reference sequence). The ends lost 7 bases at V and 7 bases at J; junction bases unmatched: 7. The CDR3 consists of 14 residues. Written as DNA, the CDR3 is TGTGCCAGCACCCTAGGGACAGGGGAGCAGCCCCAGCATTTT. Translation: CASTLGTGEQPQHF.

The chain recombines TRBV7-8 with TRBJ1-4; the D gene is possibly TRBD1 (6 bases). CDR1 is SGHVS and CDR2 is FQNEAQ in the germline V gene. The V end lost 4 bases, the J end lost 8 bases, and 26 bases lay between the germline ends. There are 18 residues in the CDR3. The CDR3 sequence: CASSSKLGAANTGEKLFF. The CDR3 bases are TGTGCCAGCAGCTCCAAGCTGGGGGCAGCGAACACCGGGGAAAAACTGTTTTTT. Full variable domain (remainder filled in from reference TRBV7-8 and TRBJ1-4): GAGVSQSPRYKVAKRGQDVALRCDPISGHVSLFWYQQALGQGPEFLTYFQNEAQLDKSGLPSDRFFAERPEGSVSTLKIQRTQQEDSAVYLCASSSKLGAANTGEKLFFGSGTQLSVL.

This clonotype was seen repeatedly, ten times or more. The gene calls are TRBV15 and TRBJ1-1, with unresolved D. The CDR3 has 13 residues. In germline, CDR1 is LNHNV, CDR2 YYDKDF (reference sequence). Trimming left V 5 bases short and J 7 bases short, with 14 bases between. CDR3 bases: TGTGCCACCAGCCGCGAGGGTGAGGATGAAGCTTTCTTT. This codes for CATSREGEDEAFF.

V and J are TRBV29-1 and TRBJ1-2, with D hard to call. CDR3 length: 13 residues. The V gene lost 1 base and the J gene lost 4 bases, with 10 bases spanning the gap. Germline CDR1 reads SQVTM; CDR2 reads ANQGSEA. Here the CDR3 reads CSVEVSRGYGYTF. The CDR3 DNA reads as TGCAGCGTTGAAGTGTCGCGGGGCTATGGCTACACCTTC.

The genes are TRBV7-2 and TRBJ2-3; D unclear. The V gene lost 1 base and the J gene lost 2 bases, with 7 bases spanning the gap. Germline CDR1 SGHTA, CDR2 FQGNSA. CDR3 length: 14 residues. The CDR3 here is CASSLGLFTDTQYF. DNA for the CDR3: TGTGCCAGCAGCTTAGGACTCTTCACAGATACGCAGTATTTT. The full variable domain, in which reference TRBV7-2 and TRBJ2-3 provide the parts outside the CDR3, is GAGVSQSPSNKVTEKGKDVELRCDPISGHTALYWYRQSLGQGLEFLIYFQGNSAPDKSGLPSDRFSAERTGGSVSTLTIQRTQQEDSAVYLCASSLGLFTDTQYFGPGTRLTVL.

This clonotype was recorded many times. V and J are TRBV2 and TRBJ1-3; TRBD1 matches at 7 bases. Per the germline V gene, CDR1 is SNHLY and CDR2 is FYNNEI. The CDR3 length is 17 residues. The ends lost 6 bases at V and 1 base at J; junction bases unmatched: 12. The CDR3 loop reads CASSGPWTGGSGNTIYF. CDR3 coding DNA: TGTGCCAGCAGCGGACCCTGGACAGGCGGTTCTGGAAACACCATATATTTT.

In its sample, this clonotype was seen many times. This chain uses TRBV12-3 or TRBV12-4 with TRBJ1-4; D gene uncertain. The CDR3 is 14 residues long. Trimming stripped 3 bases from V and 4 bases from J, with 9 bases between. In DNA, the CDR3 is TGTGCCAGCAGTTTGAGGCCGAATAATGAAAAACTGTTTTTT. Translating it yields CASSLRPNNEKLFF.

The sample holds many counts of this clonotype. This chain uses TRBV2 with TRBJ2-2; TRBD2 might be the D (7 bases). V was trimmed by 5 bases and J by 4 bases, leaving 20 bases between them. This CDR3 region has 17 residues. Germline V gene lookup returns CDR1 SNHLY and CDR2 FYNNEI. The CDR3 loop is CASSRGLADTSTGELFF. For the CDR3, the DNA is TGTGCCAGCAGTCGGGGGCTAGCGGACACTAGCACCGGGGAGCTGTTTTTT.

This clonotype was recorded at least ten times. V gene TRBV29-1 combines with J gene TRBJ2-7, with 8 bases that match TRBD1. The length of the CDR3 is 14 residues. Trimming at V came to 6 bases and at J to 1 base, leaving 8 bases not matched to a gene. Germline CDR1 reads SQVTM; CDR2 reads ANQGSEA. CDR3 protein: CSVRRGRDSYEQYF. The CDR3 DNA reads TGCAGCGTACGCAGGGGGCGCGATTCCTACGAGCAGTACTTC.

The chain links TRBV9 to TRBJ1-6, with 7 bases aligning to TRBD1. Trimming removed 3 bases from V and 9 bases from J; junction bases left unmatched: 6. The CDR3 contains 14 residues. CDR1 SGDLS and CDR2 YYNGEE come from the germline V gene. Written as DNA, the CDR3 is TGTGCCAGCAGCGAACGACAGGGCAGTTCACCCCTCCACTTT. Protein product: CASSERQGSSPLHF.

Ten or more counts support this clonotype. The J gene is TRBJ1-5, the V gene TRBV20-1; 10 bases align to TRBD1. CDR3 length: 13 amino acids. Germline loops: CDR1 DFQATT, CDR2 SNEGSKA (reference sequence). As DNA, the CDR3 is TGCAGCAGGGGACAGGGGATAAATCAGCCCCAGCATTTT. It encodes CSRGQGINQPQHF.

There are many counts of this clonotype. V gene TRBV6-6 combines with J gene TRBJ2-2; 13 nucleotides agree with TRBD2. Losses at the gene ends were 10 bases for V and 8 bases for J; bases not matched to a gene: 7. Germline loops: CDR1 MNHNY, CDR2 SVGAGI (reference sequence). This CDR3 comprises 14 residues. The CDR3 reads CATTGTSGKGELFF. In nucleotides, the CDR3 is TGTGCCACCACCGGGACTAGCGGGAAAGGGGAGCTGTTTTTT.

This clonotype was observed many times. This chain's CDR3 is CASSRGAEDGYTF. CDR3 bases: TGTGCCAGCAGCCGCGGGGCGGAAGATGGCTACACCTTC. This rearrangement joins TRBV2 to TRBJ1-2; maybe TRBD1 (5 bases). This CDR3 spans 13 amino acids. The V and J ends lost 6 bases and 6 bases respectively, with 14 bases between them. Germline V lookup: CDR1 SNHLY, CDR2 FYNNEI.

This clonotype occurred a few times. The chain joins TRBV6-5 to TRBJ1-1; tentatively, D is TRBD1 (5 bases). Trimming left V 6 bases short and J 3 bases short, with 11 bases between. The germline V gene encodes CDR1 MNHEY and CDR2 SVGAGI. This CDR3 is built from 13 residues. The CDR3 region is CASRIRDYTEAFF. The CDR3 region has the DNA TGTGCCAGCAGGATCAGGGATTACACTGAAGCTTTCTTT.

This clonotype was picked up many times. The chain joins TRBV7-8 to TRBJ1-5, with 8 bases fitting TRBD1. The V segment lost 5 bases and the J segment 6 bases; nucleotides outside the gene matches: 6. This CDR3 contains 14 residues. Germline loops: CDR1 SGHVS, CDR2 FQNEAQ. CDR3 in DNA: TGTGCCAGCAGCAAAGACAGGGGAGGTCAGCCCCAGCATTTT. Protein product: CASSKDRGGQPQHF. The full variable domain, rest sourced from reference TRBV7-8 and TRBJ1-5, is GAGVSQSPRYKVAKRGQDVALRCDPISGHVSLFWYQQALGQGPEFLTYFQNEAQLDKSGLPSDRFFAERPEGSVSTLKIQRTQQEDSAVYLCASSKDRGGQPQHFGDGTRLSIL.

The chain links TRBV12-3 or TRBV12-4 to TRBJ1-1; 9 nucleotides match TRBD1. The CDR3 consists of 14 residues. V dropped 6 bases and J dropped 4; count of bases not matched to a gene: 6. CDR3 nucleotides: TGTGCCAGCAGGTTCTCGACAGGGGGCACTGAAGCTTTCTTT. Translation: CASRFSTGGTEAFF.

This clonotype was seen ten or more times. This sequence joins TRBV29-1 and TRBJ1-1; D gene ambiguous. This CDR3 region has 10 residues. V dropped 4 bases and J dropped 4 bases, with 4 bases sitting between them. Germline-derived CDR1 and CDR2 are SQVTM and ANQGSEA. The CDR3 is CSVAPTEAFF. Written as DNA, the CDR3 is TGCAGCGTTGCCCCCACTGAAGCTTTCTTT.

This clonotype was detected ten times or more. This chain joins TRBV29-1 and TRBJ1-1; 8 bases align to TRBD1. The CDR3 extends over 15 amino acids. V shed 1 base and J 3 bases; nucleotides not matched to a gene: 7. Germline V gene sequence: CDR1 SQVTM, CDR2 ANQGSEA. The CDR3 reads CSVEAFLTGDTEAFF. CDR3 sequence (DNA): TGCAGCGTTGAAGCCTTTTTGACAGGGGACACTGAAGCTTTCTTT.

V gene TRBV29-1 combines with J gene TRBJ2-2, with 8 bases fitting TRBD2. Germline V lookup: CDR1 SQVTM, CDR2 ANQGSEA. The CDR3 contains 15 residues. V dropped 0 bases and J dropped 11; count of bases not matched to a gene: 11. CDR3 in DNA: TGCAGCGTTGAAGATCGGGGGGGGGCGAATGGCGAGCTGTTTTTT. Translating gives CSVEDRGGANGELFF.

A note on this clonotype: A junction boundary mismatches the germline segment, possibly from a read error. J is TRBJ2-2 and V is TRBV24-1, with D possibly called TRBD1 or TRBD2 (5 bases each). The CDR3 spans 13 residues. Germline V lookup: CDR1 KGHDR, CDR2 SFDVKD. In DNA form, the CDR3 reads TGTGCCACCGGTGATCCCGGGACCGGGGAGCTGCTTTTT. As protein: CATGDPGTGELLF.

Only one count was recorded for this clonotype. The V gene is TRBV20-1, the J gene TRBJ1-2, with D maybe TRBD1 (6 bases). The CDR3 has 11 amino acids. Trimming shortened V by 8 bases and J by 6 bases, and 13 bases separated the two germline ends. CDR1 is DFQATT and CDR2 is SNEGSKA in the germline V gene (reference sequence). CDR3 DNA sequence: TGCAGTACACAGGGAATGGATGGCTACACCTTC. Protein product: CSTQGMDGYTF.

The chain carries TRBV19 and TRBJ2-2; D is unresolved. V lost 6 bases, J lost 8 bases, and 4 bases lay in between. Germline CDR1 LNHDA, CDR2 SQIVND (reference sequence). This CDR3 region has 10 residues. CDR3: CASRRGELFF. CDR3 bases: TGTGCCAGTAGGAGGGGGGAGCTGTTTTTT. Together with reference TRBV19 and TRBJ2-2, the CDR3 gives the full variable domain: DGGITQSPKYLFRKEGQNVTLSCEQNLNHDAMYWYRQDPGQGLRLIYYSQIVNDFQKGDIAEGYSVSREKKESFPLTVTSAQKNPTAFYLCASRRGELFFGEGSRLTVL.

V gene TRBV2 combines with J gene TRBJ1-1; 7 nucleotides align to TRBD1. The V gene's germline CDR1 is SNHLY and CDR2 FYNNEI. This CDR3 is 13 amino acids long. V lost 5 bases, J lost 8 bases, and 8 bases stayed unmatched. CDR3 coding DNA: TGTGCCAGCAGTAAATACAGGGGCGGCGAAGCTTTCTTT. Encoded protein: CASSKYRGGEAFF.

This clonotype showed up many times. The gene calls are TRBV11-3 and TRBJ1-1, with unresolved D. The V gene's germline CDR1 is SGHNT and CDR2 YENEEA. The V end was cut by 1 base, the J end by 0 bases, with 6 bases between. The CDR3 is made up of 14 amino acids. For the CDR3, the DNA is TGTGCCAGCAGCTTAGGGAAATTGAACACTGAAGCTTTCTTT. Translating gives CASSLGKLNTEAFF.